The T cell receptor beta chain under discussion was sequenced for a study of T cell changes during pregnancy in multiple sclerosis (dated by TCRdb to 2018 to 2020). About the study as a whole: In women with multiple sclerosis, the researchers looked at how the T cell repertoire shifted as pregnancy progressed.

V sheds 1 base and J sheds 3 bases, leaving 16 bases between their ends. Sequences SGHTA (CDR1) and FQGNSA (CDR2) are obtained from the germline V gene. The CDR3 spans 16 residues, from the cysteine through the phenylalanine. Left in the record is the CDR3 DNA by itself, 48 bases read in frame from the first base. This clone appeared once. Its antigen specificity is not known. Per-base quality was not reported, and no clone a single base away is much larger than it. The library relied on the immunoSEQ multiplex PCR assay. TCRdb re-hosts the immuneACCESS table, in-frame sequences only. Its copies lack some clones; in the studies checked, an unresolved V gene accounts for under half of them, and the cause for the rest is not known. The table for this sample lists around 50,000 clones; approximately 90% of them were counted only once. In total, the top ten clones hold 0.64% of the sample.

The chain was built from TRBV7-2 and TRBJ2-7, and perhaps TRBD1 as D gene, on 5 matching bases. The source material was CD4+ T cells from peripheral blood mononuclear cells, sampled after pregnancy. The clonotype comes from a female donor with multiple sclerosis, enrolled in a pregnancy study. The CDR3 protein: CASSLGRQGDFYEQYF. The sequence in DNA is TGTGCCAGCAGCTTAGGTCGCCAGGGCGATTTCTACGAGCAGTACTTC. The CDR3, completed at both ends by the reference TRBV7-2 and TRBJ2-7 genes, gives the full variable domain GAGVSQSPSNKVTEKGKDVELRCDPISGHTALYWYRQSLGQGLEFLIYFQGNSAPDKSGLPSDRFSAERTGGSVSTLTIQRTQQEDSAVYLCASSLGRQGDFYEQYFGPGTRLTVT.